This TCR beta chain is drawn from a study of OX40 agonist ivuxolimab in advanced cancers. Overall study context: Patients received ivuxolimab, an intravenous treatment, every 2 weeks at 0.01 to 10 mg/kg. Study-wide results and caveats: Dose levels from 0.1 to 3.0 mg/kg saw CD4+ and CD8+ blood T cells expand clonally by week 6. Compared with CD4+, CD8+ T cells on average had more expanded clones.

This table comes from immunoSEQ multiplex PCR, and its TCRdb copy is limited to in-frame clones, with some not included. The table records approximately 70,000 clones, about 87% of them present only once. The CDR3 totals 15 residues. CDR1 is MDHEN and CDR2 is SYDVKM in the germline V gene. V was cut by 8 bases and J by 3 bases, with 19 bases left in between. On this clone itself: Its antigen remains unknown.

The clonotype was recovered from an adult with an advanced solid tumor such as melanoma, head and neck, liver or kidney cancer. Here the sequenced sample was CD4+ or CD8+ T cells sorted from blood, taken in a trial of the OX40 agonist ivuxolimab. This sequence joins TRBV28 and TRBJ1-1, with D perhaps TRBD1 (6 bases). The CDR3 sequence: CASGSIQGGHTEAFF. The CDR3 nucleotides read TGTGCCAGCGGTTCCATACAGGGAGGACACACTGAAGCTTTCTTT. The whole variable domain, filled in from reference TRBV28 and TRBJ1-1, reads DVKVTQSSRYLVKRTGEKVFLECVQDMDHENMFWYRQDPGLGLRLIYFSYDVKMKEKGDIPEGYSVSREKKERFSLILESASTNQTSMYLCASGSIQGGHTEAFFGQGTRLTVV.